This T cell receptor (beta chain) emerged from a study of human T cells and chemical hapten exposure. Overall study results and limits: TCRs whose frequency exceeded 1 in 1000 remained the same following DPC sensitization.

Described time point: pre-sensitization, week 0. Specified treatment: therapeutic diphenylcyclopropenone sensitization with weekly scalp DPC. The study extracted total RNA from unfractionated whole blood. There are many counts of this clonotype. Its antigen is still unknown. Within the library, unique molecular identifiers were attached to each individual cDNA molecule. TCRdb called the RACE reads again in MiXCR, with one record for every CDR3 protein. This sample has about 250,000 distinct CDR3 sequences, with roughly 8% found just once. The CDR3 is 18 residues long. Germline V gives CDR1 MNHEY, CDR2 SMNVEV (reference sequence). V shed 6 bases, J shed 2 bases, and the junction held 13 bases outside the gene matches.

The source was whole blood, collected in connection with sensitization to the hapten diphenylcyclopropenone (DPC). The chain joins TRBV27 to TRBJ2-1, with 10 nucleotides matching TRBD1. The receptor comes from a man in his late teens or twenties with alopecia areata. Some clones in this sample may be carry-over from other donors' samples. The CDR3 sequence: CASSRDRGPTNPYNEQFF. The CDR3 DNA reads TGTGCCAGCAGCCGGGACAGGGGTCCTACGAACCCCTACAATGAGCAGTTCTTC.